These T cell receptor beta chains were read from a single sample in a study of blood T cell repertoires in COVID-19. Clones were read by immunoSEQ multiplex PCR, and TCRdb kept only the in-frame ones, dropping some. Of approximately 290,000 clones in the sample, 87% are singletons; the top ten hold about 2%. Sequencing used peripheral blood. These receptors were obtained from a young man with active or convalescent COVID-19. The CDR3 runs from the conserved cysteine through the conserved F or W. A D gene is named only where the DNA matches it firmly. Only some rows state a clone size, as once, few, many or a class for expanded clones.

j_call | v_call | d_call | clone_size | cdr3_aa | cdr3_nt
TRBJ1-5 | TRBV7-9 | - | - | CASSLRSQPQHF | TGTGCCAGCAGCCTGAGGAGTCAGCCCCAGCATTTT
TRBJ1-2 | TRBV29-1 | - | - | CSVQGDYGYTF | TGCAGCGTGCAGGGTGACTATGGCTACACCTTC
TRBJ1-2 | TRBV24-1 | - | - | CATSDAGQGNYGYTF | TGTGCCACCAGTGACGCGGGGCAGGGCAACTATGGCTACACCTTC
TRBJ2-3 | TRBV6-5 | - | once | CASSSVADTQYF | TGTGCCAGCAGCTCAGTGGCAGATACGCAGTATTTT
TRBJ2-1 | TRBV7-9 | TRBD1 | - | CASSHRDRSGNEQFF | TGTGCCAGCAGCCACCGGGACAGATCGGGCAATGAGCAGTTCTTC
TRBJ2-2 | TRBV28 | TRBD2 | - | CASSVRLAGVGLAGELFF | TGTGCCAGCAGTGTCCGACTAGCGGGTGTTGGGTTGGCCGGGGAGCTGTTTTTT
TRBJ1-4 | TRBV5-6 | - | once | CASSLFDSGFSGEKLFF | TGTGCCAGCAGCTTGTTCGACTCAGGGTTTTCGGGTGAAAAACTGTTTTTT
TRBJ1-2 | TRBV3-1/TRBV3-2 | TRBD1 | - | CASSFGTGDYGYTF | TGTGCCAGCAGCTTCGGGACAGGGGACTATGGCTACACCTTC
TRBJ2-3 | TRBV19 | - | once | CASSIMQGAQYF | TGTGCCAGTAGTATAATGCAGGGTGCGCAGTATTTT
TRBJ1-1 | TRBV18 | - | - | CASQGDMNTEAFF | TGTGCCAGCCAAGGGGATATGAACACTGAAGCTTTCTTT